These 26 T cell receptor beta chains came from one sample sequenced in a study of blood T cell repertoires in COVID-19 (dated by TCRdb to the early 2020s). Receptors were amplified or captured by the immunoSEQ multiplex PCR assay. TCRdb stores this immuneACCESS table with in-frame sequences only. Part of the clones is absent; in the studies checked, under half of the shortfall reflects unresolved V genes, and no reason is known for the rest. The sample has tens of thousands of clones on record, about 80% of them singletons. Approximately 21% of the sample belongs to the ten largest clones. Sequences were obtained from peripheral blood. The source of these receptors is a man younger than 40 with COVID-19, enrolled during active disease.

The DNA for the CDR3 is TGCGCCAGCAGCTTGGATGGGGCTAATGGGGCCAACGTCCTGACTTTC. Protein: CASSLDGANGANVLTF. This chain joins TRBV5-1 and TRBJ2-6; possibly TRBD1 for D (5 bases). Germline V gene data show CDR1 as SGHRS and CDR2 as YFSETQ. The CDR3 is 16 amino acids. V lost 0 bases and J 3 bases, leaving 10 bases between the germline ends.

For the CDR3, the DNA is TGTGCCAGCAGCTTAGTTCGGGATTCACCCCTCCACTTT. Translated, it gives CASSLVRDSPLHF. The chain couples TRBV7-2 to TRBJ1-6; unclear D gene. The V end lost 1 base, the J end lost 8 bases, and 6 bases lay between the germline ends. The CDR3 totals 13 residues. Germline V CDR1 and CDR2: SGHTA, FQGNSA. Together with reference TRBV7-2 and TRBJ1-6, the CDR3 gives the full variable domain: GAGVSQSPSNKVTEKGKDVELRCDPISGHTALYWYRQSLGQGLEFLIYFQGNSAPDKSGLPSDRFSAERTGGSVSTLTIQRTQQEDSAVYLCASSLVRDSPLHFGNGTRLTVT.

The V call is TRBV27, the J call TRBJ2-7, with 7 nucleotides matching TRBD1. The germline V gene has CDR1 MNHEY and CDR2 SMNVEV (reference sequence). This CDR3 region has 14 residues. With 6 bases clipped from V and 4 bases from J, the junction kept 9 bases outside the gene matches. CDR3 nucleotide sequence: TGTGCCAGCAGCCGTGGGACAGCCGGATACGAGCAGTACTTC. Protein product: CASSRGTAGYEQYF.

This clone showed up just once. This sequence joins TRBV28 and TRBJ2-5, with a weak D call TRBD1 (6 bases). This CDR3 region has 14 residues. V dropped 4 bases and J dropped 2 bases, with 11 bases sitting between them. CDR1 and CDR2 (germline): MDHEN, SYDVKM. CDR3 sequence reads: CASSSGQQQETQYF. The DNA of the CDR3 is TGTGCCAGCAGTTCGGGACAACAGCAAGAGACCCAGTACTTC.

The chain uses TRBV5-4 and TRBJ2-7, with 8 bases identical to TRBD1. CDR1 and CDR2 from the germline V gene are SGHNT and YYREEE (reference sequence). The J segment lost 0 bases and the V segment lost 2 bases, leaving 4 bases of the junction unmatched. The CDR3 sequence is 15 residues long. The CDR3 loop reads CASSLGQGGSYEQYF. The CDR3 DNA sequence: TGTGCCAGCAGCTTAGGACAGGGAGGCTCCTACGAGCAGTACTTC.

The sample holds a few counts of this clone. The CDR3 bases are TGTGCCAGCAGGTACGGGGGGATCACAGATACGCAGTATTTT. Translated: CASRYGGITDTQYF. V is TRBV6-2 or TRBV6-3 and J is TRBJ2-3; TRBD2 aligns across 7 bases. The CDR3 extends over 14 amino acids. The germline CDR1 and CDR2 sequences are MNHEY and SVGEGT. Trimming at V came to 6 bases and at J to 2 bases, leaving 5 bases not matched to a gene.

This clone was observed a single time. The J gene is TRBJ2-1, the V gene TRBV7-2, with 8 bases identical to TRBD2. Trimming at V came to 2 bases and at J to 3 bases, leaving 12 bases not matched to a gene. The germline V gene has CDR1 SGHTA and CDR2 FQGNSA. The CDR3 has 18 residues. The CDR3 spells CASSLSPGRGGVYNEQFF. The DNA of the CDR3 is TGTGCCAGCAGCTTAAGCCCCGGTCGGGGGGGCGTCTACAATGAGCAGTTCTTC. Together with reference TRBV7-2 and TRBJ2-1, the CDR3 gives the full variable domain: GAGVSQSPSNKVTEKGKDVELRCDPISGHTALYWYRQSLGQGLEFLIYFQGNSAPDKSGLPSDRFSAERTGGSVSTLTIQRTQQEDSAVYLCASSLSPGRGGVYNEQFFGPGTRLTVL.

This chain links TRBV4-1 with TRBJ2-7; maybe TRBD2 (5 bases). The germline gives CDR1 MGHRA, CDR2 YSYEKL. Trimming shortened V by 1 base and J by 7 bases, and 17 bases separated the two germline ends. This CDR3 is built from 15 residues. This chain's CDR3 is CASSQAPNVREEQYF. Written as DNA, the CDR3 is TGCGCCAGCAGCCAAGCACCGAATGTTCGGGAAGAGCAGTACTTC.

The V call is TRBV7-2, the J call TRBJ2-5; D might be TRBD1 (6 bases). This CDR3 comprises 16 residues. Germline V gene data show CDR1 as SGHTA and CDR2 as FQGNSA. V lost 5 bases and J 5 bases, leaving 21 bases between the germline ends. The CDR3 nucleotides are TGTGCCAGCAGCCAAGGACACGGTGGGGGCGTGGAGACCCAGTACTTC. The encoded protein is CASSQGHGGGVETQYF.

The rearrangement uses TRBV5-1 and TRBJ2-1; TRBD2 might be the D (5 bases). The CDR3 spans 14 residues. Germline-derived CDR1 and CDR2 are SGHRS and YFSETQ. With 0 bases removed from V and 5 bases from J, the gap between germline ends came to 9 bases. The CDR3 loop reads CASSLVSGNNEQFF. Written as DNA, the CDR3 is TGCGCCAGCAGCTTGGTGTCCGGGAACAATGAGCAGTTCTTC.

This rearrangement joins TRBV7-9 to TRBJ2-7; 8 bases match TRBD2. CDR3 length: 15 residues. Germline CDR1 and CDR2: SEHNR and FQNEAQ (reference sequence). V was pared by 5 bases and J by 2 bases, with 8 bases of the junction left unmatched. CDR3: CASSPPGAGAYEQYF. The CDR3 DNA sequence: TGTGCCAGCAGCCCGCCGGGAGCGGGGGCCTACGAGCAGTACTTC.

A few counts support this clone. The J gene is TRBJ1-2, the V gene TRBV6-5; perhaps TRBD1 as D (6 bases). CDR1 MNHEY and CDR2 SVGAGI come from the germline V gene. The CDR3 sequence is 15 residues long. With 6 bases removed from V and 2 bases from J, the gap between germline ends came to 16 bases. The CDR3 spells CASREPWDTNYGYTF. The CDR3 region has the DNA TGTGCCAGCAGGGAGCCCTGGGACACAAACTATGGCTACACCTTC.

The rearrangement links TRBV4-1 to TRBJ1-6; D is uncertain. Germline V lookup: CDR1 MGHRA, CDR2 YSYEKL. CDR3 length equals 17 residues. V lost 1 base to trimming and J lost 8 bases, with 18 bases between them. As DNA, the CDR3 is TGCGCCAGCAGCCAAGGGAGGGTTGGGCTGCGAGATTCACCCCTCCACTTT. It yields the protein CASSQGRVGLRDSPLHF.

Judged by abundance, this clone is medium-sized. The sample carries other DNA sequences with the same CDR3. CDR3 sequence reads: CASSELAGGYNEQFF. The DNA of the CDR3 is TGTGCCAGCAGTGAACTAGCGGGAGGGTACAATGAGCAGTTCTTC. The rearrangement joins TRBV6-1 to TRBJ2-1; 12 bases map to TRBD2. Germline V gene sequence: CDR1 MNHNS, CDR2 SASEGT. The CDR3 totals 15 residues. The J segment lost 4 bases and the V segment lost 2 bases, leaving 0 bases of the junction unmatched.

The chain joins TRBV5-1 to TRBJ2-3, with unresolved D. Germline assignment: CDR1 SGHRS and CDR2 YFSETQ. This CDR3 contains 12 residues. Between the trimmed V and J ends, which lost 4 bases and 5 bases, there was a span of 8 bases. CDR3 in DNA: TGCGCCAGCAGCATCAGCGAAGATACGCAGTATTTT. It translates to CASSISEDTQYF.

This chain links TRBV11-2 with TRBJ2-5; the D gene is possibly TRBD1 (6 bases). V shed 1 base and J shed 1 base, with 19 bases lying between them. The CDR3 contains 18 residues. CDR1 and CDR2 from the germline V gene are SGHAT and FQNNGV. The CDR3 spells CASSLVRGGPPSQETQYF. The CDR3 DNA reads as TGTGCCAGCAGCTTAGTACGAGGGGGACCCCCTAGCCAAGAGACCCAGTACTTC.

V gene TRBV3-1 (or the pseudogene TRBV3-2) combines with J gene TRBJ1-2; the D is unclear. V was shortened by 4 bases and J by 3 bases, with 12 bases between the two germline ends. The germline V gene has CDR1 LGHDT and CDR2 YNNKEL (reference sequence). The CDR3 is made up of 14 amino acids. The CDR3 DNA reads as TGTGCCAGCAGCCTAAGATTCCCGGACTATGGCTACACCTTC. Its protein is CASSLRFPDYGYTF.

This clone was counted only a few times. The chain couples TRBV30 to TRBJ1-4; TRBD1 matches 10 bases. Germline-derived CDR1 and CDR2 are GTSNPN and SVGIG (reference sequence). The CDR3 has 16 amino acids. V lost 2 bases, J lost 5 bases, and 8 bases stayed unmatched. In DNA, the CDR3 is TGTGCCTGGAGTTCTAAGGACAGGGGGGCGAATGAAAAACTGTTTTTT. This encodes CAWSSKDRGANEKLFF.

V is TRBV6-1 and J is TRBJ2-7; no clear D gene. Germline values: CDR1 MNHNS, CDR2 SASEGT. CDR3 length: 15 residues. Trimming cost V 2 bases and J 1 base, with 12 bases left between them. DNA for the CDR3: TGTGCCAGCAGTGAATCCGCCGGAGAATCCTACGAGCAGTACTTC. Its translation is CASSESAGESYEQYF.

The genes are TRBV19 and TRBJ2-2; 10 nucleotides line up with TRBD1. This CDR3 is 15 amino acids long. Germline V gene lookup returns CDR1 LNHDA and CDR2 SQIVND (reference sequence). Germline trimming cut 7 bases from V and 5 bases from J; bases unmatched to any gene: 7. The CDR3 DNA follows: TGTGCCAGTATGGCAGGACAGGGGGGAACCGGGGAGCTGTTTTTT. Its translation: CASMAGQGGTGELFF.

The gene calls are TRBV5-1 and TRBJ1-1, with TRBD1 identical over 8 bases. This CDR3 spans 16 amino acids. From germline, CDR1 is SGHRS and CDR2 YFSETQ. With V trimmed by 0 bases and J by 0 bases, 4 bases remained unmatched. The CDR3 nucleotides are TGCGCCAGCAGCTTGGATCAGGGGGCACTGAACACTGAAGCTTTCTTT. It is translated as CASSLDQGALNTEAFF.

V gene TRBV5-1 combines with J gene TRBJ2-1; TRBD2 matches 11 bases. The CDR3 spans 17 residues. The germline V gene encodes CDR1 SGHRS and CDR2 YFSETQ. V was pared by 0 bases and J by 3 bases, with 5 bases of the junction left unmatched. The CDR3 nucleotides read TGCGCCAGCAGCTTGGGCCCTACTAGCGGGAGCTACAATGAGCAGTTCTTC. Its protein is CASSLGPTSGSYNEQFF.

The rearrangement links TRBV15 to TRBJ2-6; D is unclear. This CDR3 region has 14 residues. Germline lookup yields CDR1 LNHNV and CDR2 YYDKDF (reference sequence). The V gene lost 3 bases and the J gene lost 0 bases, with 3 bases spanning the gap. The CDR3 DNA is TGTGCCACCAGCAGTAGCTCTGGGGCCAACGTCCTGACTTTC. Amino acids: CATSSSSGANVLTF.

The V and J genes are TRBV28 and TRBJ2-5; 14 nucleotides match TRBD2. This CDR3 has 14 residues. The V and J ends lost 3 bases and 9 bases, in that order; junction bases with no gene match: 3. In germline, CDR1 is MDHEN, CDR2 SYDVKM. The CDR3 sequence: CASSFGTSGSAQYF. The CDR3 DNA reads as TGTGCCAGCAGTTTTGGGACTAGCGGGAGTGCCCAGTACTTC.

This chain joins TRBV4-2 and TRBJ2-7, with D perhaps TRBD1 (6 bases). Germline V gene data show CDR1 as LGHNA and CDR2 as YNFKEQ. This CDR3 spans 14 amino acids. V was trimmed by 0 bases and J by 3 bases, leaving 9 bases between them. The CDR3 DNA reads as TGTGCCAGCAGCCAAGAGCAGGGGAACTACGAGCAGTACTTC. Amino acid sequence: CASSQEQGNYEQYF.

The DNA for the CDR3 is TGTGCCAGCAGTAGAGATACTGAAGCTTTCTTT. Protein sequence: CASSRDTEAFF. V is TRBV11-3 and J is TRBJ1-1; D not resolved. Per the germline V gene, CDR1 is SGHNT and CDR2 is YENEEA. The CDR3 sequence is 11 residues long. V gave up 6 bases and J gave up 5 bases, with 7 bases separating them.